This T cell receptor (beta chain) was captured by sequencing in a study of CD8 T cells in ankylosing spondylitis. TCRdb itself ran the 5' RACE reads through MiXCR, one entry per CDR3 protein. The sample records some 130,000 distinct CDR3 sequences, about a tenth being singletons. Sample: blood, either unsorted or a sorted T cell fraction (not recorded which). The TCR comes from a male donor with ankylosing spondylitis or in good health (not recorded which).

The DNA of the CDR3 is TGTGCCAGCAGCCAGGTTTGGGTAACTCAGCCCCAGCATTTT. It specifies CASSQVWVTQPQHF. The rearrangement links TRBV3-1 to TRBJ1-5; no definite D call. The CDR3 has 14 amino acids. V dropped 3 bases and J dropped 6 bases, with 12 bases sitting between them. CDR1 is LGHDT, CDR2 YNNKEL, per germline (reference sequence).